Each of the 16 T cell receptor beta chains below was sequenced from the same sample in a study of response to subunit inactivated influenza vaccine listed by TCRdb under 2018. Libraries were constructed by RT-PCR. Sequenced on an Illumina HiSeq 2500. In-frame beta chains were kept once TCRdb had trimmed the public reads at Q25 with fastp and called clones with MiXCR. Entries are consolidated by CDR3 protein sequence, retaining the most common genes and DNA. This sample lists around 520,000 distinct CDR3 sequences; about 12% were detected once. The ten largest make up roughly 10% of the sample. The sequences come from PBMCs from blood, collected on the day of vaccination. The receptors originated from a man aged 45-60 years who received an inactivated influenza vaccine. Donor details come from another sample of the same person, matched by shared clones.

The sample holds a few counts of this clonotype. The CDR3: CASSTTGEYEQYF. Written as DNA, the CDR3 is TGTGCCAGCAGTACGACAGGGGAATACGAGCAGTACTTC. The genes are TRBV6-1 and TRBJ2-7; 8 nucleotides match TRBD1. V shed 5 bases, J shed 4 bases, and the junction held 4 bases outside the gene matches. Germline-derived CDR1 and CDR2 are MNHNS and SASEGT. This CDR3 is built from 13 residues.

This clonotype has a count of ten or more. This chain connects TRBV28 to TRBJ2-7; the match to TRBD1 covers 9 bases. V lost 8 bases, J lost 1 base, and 6 bases stayed unmatched. Germline CDR1 is MDHEN and CDR2 is SYDVKM. The CDR3 runs to 14 residues. As DNA, the CDR3 is TGTGCCAGCGGGGGACAGGGCGAATCCTACGAGCAGTACTTC. Its protein product is CASGGQGESYEQYF.

On this clonotype: One base away lies a much larger clone, so this may be a sequencing read error. V gene TRBV5-6 combines with J gene TRBJ2-1; D is uncertain. Per germline, CDR1 SGHDT and CDR2 YYEEEE. V lost 8 bases, J lost 7 bases, and 10 bases lay in between. The CDR3 extends over 11 amino acids. The CDR3 reads CARSLTNEQFF. CDR3 sequence (DNA): TGTGCCAGAAGCCTTACGAATGAGCAGTTCTTC.

This clonotype came up many times. The chain employs TRBV11-2 and TRBJ2-7, with D tentatively TRBD1 or TRBD2 (11 bases each). The CDR3 consists of 19 residues. Per germline, CDR1 SGHAT and CDR2 FQNNGV. V was pared by 1 base and J by 3 bases, with 25 bases between. The DNA for the CDR3 is TGTGCCAGCAGCTTAGGAGGGACAGGGGGACTAGCGGACCGCTACGAGCAGTACTTC. This codes for CASSLGGTGGLADRYEQYF.

This chain links TRBV2 with TRBJ2-5; TRBD1 is a possible D gene (5 bases). V gave up 6 bases and J gave up 7 bases, with 21 bases separating them. This CDR3 spans 15 amino acids. Germline assignment: CDR1 SNHLY and CDR2 FYNNEI. DNA of the CDR3: TGTGCCAGCAGCTTCCAGGGTTCCCCCGTGGGGACCCAGTACTTC. Translation gives CASSFQGSPVGTQYF. Variable domain in full (rest from reference TRBV2 and TRBJ2-5): EPEVTQTPSHQVTQMGQEVILRCVPISNHLYFYWYRQILGQKVEFLVSFYNNEISEKSEIFDDQFSVERPDGSNFTLKIRSTKLEDSAMYFCASSFQGSPVGTQYFGPGTRLLVL.

This clonotype was picked up many times. The genes are TRBV6-5 and TRBJ1-2, with a possible D match to TRBD1 (5 bases). Trimming left V 4 bases short and J 6 bases short, with 18 bases between. Germline lookup yields CDR1 MNHEY and CDR2 SVGAGI. There are 15 residues in the CDR3. The CDR3 sequence: CASSSPGLGQDGYTF. The CDR3 DNA reads TGTGCCAGCAGTTCCCCGGGACTGGGCCAAGATGGCTACACCTTC.

The chain employs TRBV9 and TRBJ2-7, with TRBD2 as a possible D gene (6 bases). Germline V lookup: CDR1 SGDLS, CDR2 YYNGEE. The CDR3 sequence is 16 residues long. With 4 bases removed from V and 1 base from J, the gap between germline ends came to 18 bases. CDR3 in DNA: TGTGCCAGCAGCACCGGGTCCGGGGGTGCTTCCTACGAGCAGTACTTC. It is translated as CASSTGSGGASYEQYF.

The chain combines TRBV12-3 or TRBV12-4 with TRBJ1-1, with D maybe TRBD1 (6 bases). This CDR3 comprises 13 residues. V lost 5 bases and J lost 6, with 13 bases in between. The CDR3 DNA sequence: TGTGCCAGCAGTCAACAGGGCATCGCTGAAGCTTTCTTT. It encodes CASSQQGIAEAFF.

CDR3 nucleotide sequence: TGCGCCAGCAGCCAAGATCTCGAAGAGACCCAGTACTTC. Protein: CASSQDLEETQYF. The V and J genes are TRBV4-1 and TRBJ2-5, with D unclear. Trimming took off 0 bases at V and 3 bases at J, with 5 bases between the two ends. This CDR3 contains 13 residues. CDR1 is MGHRA, CDR2 YSYEKL, per germline.

This clonotype was picked up many times. The chain recombines TRBV25-1 with TRBJ1-6, with D perhaps matching TRBD1 (5 bases). Germline V gene lookup returns CDR1 MGHDK and CDR2 SYGVNS. V shed 0 bases and J shed 11 bases, with 14 bases lying between them. The CDR3 covers 15 residues. The CDR3 loop reads CASSEYGGWEAPLHF. In nucleotides, the CDR3 is TGTGCCAGCAGTGAATACGGGGGGTGGGAGGCACCCCTCCACTTT. The whole variable domain, remainder taken from reference TRBV25-1 and TRBJ1-6, is EADIYQTPRYLVIGTGKKITLECSQTMGHDKMYWYQQDPGMELHLIHYSYGVNSTEKGDLSSESTVSRIRTEHFPLTLESARPSHTSQYLCASSEYGGWEAPLHFGNGTRLTVT.

Many counts were recorded for this clonotype. V gene TRBV29-1 combines with J gene TRBJ1-1; D gene ambiguous. With 5 bases removed from V and 8 bases from J, the gap between germline ends came to 9 bases. This CDR3 contains 10 residues. Germline-derived CDR1 and CDR2 are SQVTM and ANQGSEA. The CDR3 region has the DNA TGCAGCGTTTGGACCGCGGAAGCTTTCTTT. It translates to CSVWTAEAFF.

This clonotype turned up a few times. CDR3 region: CASSLGQGVVETQYF. CDR3 DNA: TGCGCCAGCAGCTTGGGACAGGGGGTAGTCGAGACCCAGTACTTC. V gene TRBV5-1 combines with J gene TRBJ2-5; 9 nucleotides match TRBD1. Germline trimming cut 0 bases from V and 5 bases from J; bases unmatched to any gene: 5. Germline V lookup: CDR1 SGHRS, CDR2 YFSETQ. The CDR3 spans 15 residues.

This clonotype has more than one count but fewer than ten. The rearrangement links TRBV11-2 to TRBJ2-2; TRBD2 agrees at 9 bases. Germline lookup yields CDR1 SGHAT and CDR2 FQNNGV. With V trimmed by 2 bases and J by 5 bases, 12 bases remained unmatched. The CDR3 loop spans 18 amino acids. The CDR3 coding sequence is TGTGCCAGCAGCTTATATGGTAGCGGGAGAGGAAGGACCGGGGAGCTGTTTTTT. This codes for CASSLYGSGRGRTGELFF.

This clonotype appeared a few times. The chain links TRBV28 to TRBJ2-7; possibly TRBD1 or TRBD2 for D (5 bases each). The CDR3 runs 13 residues. The germline V gene encodes CDR1 MDHEN and CDR2 SYDVKM. The V and J ends lost 4 bases and 9 bases respectively, with 16 bases between them. Here the CDR3 reads CASSSGQGRVQYF. Written as DNA, the CDR3 is TGTGCCAGCAGTTCGGGGCAGGGCAGGGTGCAGTACTTC.

This clonotype was detected many times. This rearrangement joins TRBV2 to TRBJ2-1; TRBD2 aligns across 12 bases. This CDR3 has 16 amino acids. Germline V gene lookup returns CDR1 SNHLY and CDR2 FYNNEI. V trimming: 6 bases; J trimming: 3 bases; junction bases outside the gene matches: 6. The CDR3 loop reads CASRAPSGRVYNEQFF. CDR3 nucleotide sequence: TGTGCCAGCAGAGCTCCTAGCGGGAGGGTCTACAATGAGCAGTTCTTC.

This clonotype turned up a few times. The rearrangement uses TRBV7-8 and TRBJ2-7; D not resolved. The germline V gene encodes CDR1 SGHVS and CDR2 FQNEAQ. Deletions cut 2 bases from V and 6 bases from J, with 11 bases between. CDR3 length: 13 residues. CDR3 in amino acids: CASSLYKTAEQYF. The CDR3 bases are TGTGCCAGCAGCTTATACAAAACGGCCGAGCAGTACTTC.